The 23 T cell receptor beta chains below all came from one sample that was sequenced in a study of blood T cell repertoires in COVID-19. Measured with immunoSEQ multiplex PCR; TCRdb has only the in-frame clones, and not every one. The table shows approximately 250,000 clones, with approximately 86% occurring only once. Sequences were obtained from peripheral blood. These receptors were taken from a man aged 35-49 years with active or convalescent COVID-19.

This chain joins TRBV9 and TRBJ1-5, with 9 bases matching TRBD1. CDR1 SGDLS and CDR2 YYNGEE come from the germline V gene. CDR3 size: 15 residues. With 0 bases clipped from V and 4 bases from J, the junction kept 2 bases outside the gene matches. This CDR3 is CASSVAGQGNQPQHF. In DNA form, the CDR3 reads TGTGCCAGCAGCGTAGCGGGACAGGGAAATCAGCCCCAGCATTTT.

The CDR3 region is CASSLLAGGRDTQYF. Here the CDR3 DNA reads TGTGCCAGCAGCTTATTAGCGGGAGGGCGGGATACGCAGTATTTT. J is TRBJ2-3 and V is TRBV11-2; TRBD2 matches 11 bases. Germline V lookup: CDR1 SGHAT, CDR2 FQNNGV. This CDR3 is 15 amino acids long. The J segment lost 6 bases and the V segment lost 2 bases, leaving 4 bases of the junction unmatched.

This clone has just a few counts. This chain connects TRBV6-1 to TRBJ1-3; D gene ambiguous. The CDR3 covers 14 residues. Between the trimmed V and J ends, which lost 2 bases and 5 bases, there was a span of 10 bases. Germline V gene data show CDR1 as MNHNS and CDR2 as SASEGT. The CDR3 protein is CASSERGERNTIYF. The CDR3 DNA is TGTGCCAGCAGTGAACGGGGAGAGAGAAACACCATATATTTT.

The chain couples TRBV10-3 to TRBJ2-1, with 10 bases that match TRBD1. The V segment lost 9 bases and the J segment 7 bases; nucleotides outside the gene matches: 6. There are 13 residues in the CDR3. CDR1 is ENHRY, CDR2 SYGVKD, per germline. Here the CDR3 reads CAITGTGANEQFF. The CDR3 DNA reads TGTGCCATTACCGGGACAGGGGCTAATGAGCAGTTCTTC.

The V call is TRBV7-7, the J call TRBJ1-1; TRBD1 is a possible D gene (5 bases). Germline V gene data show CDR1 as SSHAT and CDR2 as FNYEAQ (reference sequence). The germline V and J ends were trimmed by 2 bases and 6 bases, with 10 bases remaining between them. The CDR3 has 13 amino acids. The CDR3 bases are TGTGCCAGCAGCTTAACGTCGGGGGCTGAAGCTTTCTTT. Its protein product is CASSLTSGAEAFF.

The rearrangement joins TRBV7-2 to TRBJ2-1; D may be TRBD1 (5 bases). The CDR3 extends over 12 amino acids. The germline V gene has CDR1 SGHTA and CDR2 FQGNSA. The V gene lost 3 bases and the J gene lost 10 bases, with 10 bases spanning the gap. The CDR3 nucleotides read TGTGCCAGCAGCTTTAGCCCAGGGGAGCAGTTCTTC. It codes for CASSFSPGEQFF.

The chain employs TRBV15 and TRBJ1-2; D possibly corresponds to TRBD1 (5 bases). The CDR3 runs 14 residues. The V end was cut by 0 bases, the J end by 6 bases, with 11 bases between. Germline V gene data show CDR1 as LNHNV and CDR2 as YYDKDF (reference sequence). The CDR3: CATSRDAGLDGYTF. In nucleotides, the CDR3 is TGTGCCACCAGCAGAGATGCAGGGCTGGATGGCTACACCTTC.

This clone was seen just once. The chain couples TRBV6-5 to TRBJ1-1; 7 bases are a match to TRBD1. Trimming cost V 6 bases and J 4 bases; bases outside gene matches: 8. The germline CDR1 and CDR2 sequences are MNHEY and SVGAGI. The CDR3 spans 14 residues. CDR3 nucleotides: TGTGCCAGCAGACGAGGGGGCGCGGGCACTGAAGCTTTCTTT. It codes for CASRRGGAGTEAFF.

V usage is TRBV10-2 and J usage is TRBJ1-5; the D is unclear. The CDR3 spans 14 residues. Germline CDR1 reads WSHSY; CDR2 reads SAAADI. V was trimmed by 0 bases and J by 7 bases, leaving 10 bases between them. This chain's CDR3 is CASSESGVGQPQHF. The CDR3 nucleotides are TGCGCCAGCAGTGAGTCCGGGGTCGGACAGCCCCAGCATTTT.

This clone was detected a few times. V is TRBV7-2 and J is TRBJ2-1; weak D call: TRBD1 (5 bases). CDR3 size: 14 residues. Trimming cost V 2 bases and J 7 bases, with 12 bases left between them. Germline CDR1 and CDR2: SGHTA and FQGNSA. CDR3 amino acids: CASSLIRGRNEQFF. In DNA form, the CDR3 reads TGTGCCAGCAGCTTAATAAGGGGCAGGAATGAGCAGTTCTTC.

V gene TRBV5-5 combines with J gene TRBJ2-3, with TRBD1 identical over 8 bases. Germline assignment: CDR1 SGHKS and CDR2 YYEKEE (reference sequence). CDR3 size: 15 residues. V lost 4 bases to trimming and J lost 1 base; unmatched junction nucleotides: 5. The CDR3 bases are TGTGCCAGCAGCCACCACAGGGGGGGCACAGATACGCAGTATTTT. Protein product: CASSHHRGGTDTQYF.

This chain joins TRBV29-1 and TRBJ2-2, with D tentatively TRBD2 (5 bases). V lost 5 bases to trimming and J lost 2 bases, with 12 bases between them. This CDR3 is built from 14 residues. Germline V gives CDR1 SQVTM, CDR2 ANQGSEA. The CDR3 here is CSVFEGLNTGELFF. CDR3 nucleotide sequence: TGCAGCGTTTTTGAGGGATTAAACACCGGGGAGCTGTTTTTT.

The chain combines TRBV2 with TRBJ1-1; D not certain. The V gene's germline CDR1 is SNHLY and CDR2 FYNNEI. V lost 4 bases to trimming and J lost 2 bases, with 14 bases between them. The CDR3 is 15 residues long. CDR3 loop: CASSGSGGLNTEAFF. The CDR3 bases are TGTGCCAGCAGTGGGTCAGGAGGACTTAACACTGAAGCTTTCTTT.

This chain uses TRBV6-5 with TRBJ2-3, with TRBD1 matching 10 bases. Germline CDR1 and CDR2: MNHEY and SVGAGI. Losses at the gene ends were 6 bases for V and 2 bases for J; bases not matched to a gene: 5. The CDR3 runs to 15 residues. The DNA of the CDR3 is TGTGCCAGCAGGACAGGGGGCGTATTCACAGATACGCAGTATTTT. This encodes CASRTGGVFTDTQYF.

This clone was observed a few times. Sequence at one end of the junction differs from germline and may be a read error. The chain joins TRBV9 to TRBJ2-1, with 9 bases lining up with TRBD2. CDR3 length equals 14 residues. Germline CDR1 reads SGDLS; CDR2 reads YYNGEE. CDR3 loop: CASNVRGRDNEQFF. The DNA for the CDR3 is TGTGCCAGCAACGTACGCGGGAGGGACAATGAGCAGTTCTTC.

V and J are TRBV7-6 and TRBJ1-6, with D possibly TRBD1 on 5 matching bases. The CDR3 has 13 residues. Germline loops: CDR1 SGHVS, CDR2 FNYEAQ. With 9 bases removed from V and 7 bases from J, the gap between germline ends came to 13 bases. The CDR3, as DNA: TGTGCCAGTGCGGGACCTTGGAATTCACCCCTCCACTTT. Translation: CASAGPWNSPLHF. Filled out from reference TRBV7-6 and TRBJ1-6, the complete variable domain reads GAGVSQSPRYKVTKRGQDVALRCDPISGHVSLYWYRQALGQGPEFLTYFNYEAQQDKSGLPNDRFSAERPEGSISTLTIQRTEQRDSAMYRCASAGPWNSPLHFGNGTRLTVT.

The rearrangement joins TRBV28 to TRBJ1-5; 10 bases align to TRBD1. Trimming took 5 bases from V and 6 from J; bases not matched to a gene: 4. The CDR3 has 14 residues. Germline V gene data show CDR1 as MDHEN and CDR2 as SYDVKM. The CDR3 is CASSQTGGGQPQHF. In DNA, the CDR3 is TGTGCCAGCAGTCAGACAGGGGGCGGTCAGCCCCAGCATTTT.

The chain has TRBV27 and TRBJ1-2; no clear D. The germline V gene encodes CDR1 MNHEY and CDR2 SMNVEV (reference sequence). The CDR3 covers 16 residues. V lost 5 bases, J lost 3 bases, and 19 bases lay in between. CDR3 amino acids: CASSTDPGSVDYGYTF. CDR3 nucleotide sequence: TGTGCCAGCAGTACAGATCCGGGAAGTGTAGACTATGGCTACACCTTC.

CDR3 bases: TGTGCCAGCTCACCTCGAGTCCGGGACAGCTACACCGGGGAGCTGTTTTTT. This translates into CASSPRVRDSYTGELFF. The chain joins TRBV18 to TRBJ2-2, with TRBD1 matching 7 bases. Germline lookup yields CDR1 KGHSH and CDR2 LQKENI. The CDR3 is 17 amino acids. V trimming: 3 bases; J trimming: 3 bases; junction bases outside the gene matches: 10.

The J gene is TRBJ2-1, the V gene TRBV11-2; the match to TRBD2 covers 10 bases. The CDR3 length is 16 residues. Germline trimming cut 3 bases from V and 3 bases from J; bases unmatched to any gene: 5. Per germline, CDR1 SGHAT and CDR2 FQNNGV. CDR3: CASSFILAGFYNEQFF. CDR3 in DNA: TGTGCCAGCAGCTTTATACTAGCGGGGTTCTACAATGAGCAGTTCTTC. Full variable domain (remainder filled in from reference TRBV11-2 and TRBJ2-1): EAGVAQSPRYKIIEKRQSVAFWCNPISGHATLYWYQQILGQGPKLLIQFQNNGVVDDSQLPKDRFSAERLKGVDSTLKIQPAKLEDSAVYLCASSFILAGFYNEQFFGPGTRLTVL.

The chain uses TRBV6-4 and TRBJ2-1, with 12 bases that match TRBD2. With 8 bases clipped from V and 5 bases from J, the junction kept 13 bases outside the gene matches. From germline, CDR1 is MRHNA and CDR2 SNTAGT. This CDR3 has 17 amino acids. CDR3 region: CASARASGGAGHNEQFF. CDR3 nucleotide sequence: TGTGCCAGCGCTAGGGCTAGCGGGGGGGCCGGCCACAATGAGCAGTTCTTC.

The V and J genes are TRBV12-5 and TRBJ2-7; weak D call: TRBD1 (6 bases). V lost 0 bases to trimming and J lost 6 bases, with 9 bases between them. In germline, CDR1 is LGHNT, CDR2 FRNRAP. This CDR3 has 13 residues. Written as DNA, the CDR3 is TGTGCTAGTGGTTTGGTACTACAGGGCGAGCAGTACTTC. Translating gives CASGLVLQGEQYF.

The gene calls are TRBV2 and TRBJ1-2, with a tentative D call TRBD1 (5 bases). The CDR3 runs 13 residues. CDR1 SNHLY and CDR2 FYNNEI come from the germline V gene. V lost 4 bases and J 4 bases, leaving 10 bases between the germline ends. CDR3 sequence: CASSGGLIYGYTF. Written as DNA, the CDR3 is TGTGCCAGCAGTGGGGGACTGATCTATGGCTACACCTTC.